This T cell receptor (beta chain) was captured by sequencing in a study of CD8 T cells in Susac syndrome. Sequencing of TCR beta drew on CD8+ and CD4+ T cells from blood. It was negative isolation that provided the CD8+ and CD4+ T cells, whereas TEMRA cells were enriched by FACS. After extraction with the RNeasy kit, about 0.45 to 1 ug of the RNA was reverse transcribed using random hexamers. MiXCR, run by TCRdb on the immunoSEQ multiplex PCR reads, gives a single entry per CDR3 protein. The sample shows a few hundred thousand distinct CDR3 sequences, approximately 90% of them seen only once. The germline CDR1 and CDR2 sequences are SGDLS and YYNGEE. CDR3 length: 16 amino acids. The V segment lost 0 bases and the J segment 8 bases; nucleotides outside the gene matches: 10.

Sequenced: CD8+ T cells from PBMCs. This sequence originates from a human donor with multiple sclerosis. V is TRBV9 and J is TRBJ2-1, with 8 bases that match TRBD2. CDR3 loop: CASSVGSGSPYDEQFF. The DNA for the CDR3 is TGTGCCAGCAGCGTAGGGAGCGGGAGTCCTTACGATGAGCAGTTCTTC.